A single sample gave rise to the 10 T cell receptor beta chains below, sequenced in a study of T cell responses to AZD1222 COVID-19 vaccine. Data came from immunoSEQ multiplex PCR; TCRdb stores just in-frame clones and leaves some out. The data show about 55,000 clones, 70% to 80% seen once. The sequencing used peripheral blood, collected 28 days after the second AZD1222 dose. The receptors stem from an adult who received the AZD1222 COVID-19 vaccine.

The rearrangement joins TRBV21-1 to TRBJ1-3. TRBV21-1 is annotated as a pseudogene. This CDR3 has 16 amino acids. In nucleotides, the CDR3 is TGTGCCAGCATCCTTGTGGCAGCAAGCGGTGGAAACACCATATATTTT. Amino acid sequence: CASILVAASGGNTIYF.

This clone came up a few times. CDR3 region: CASSPRGFGNQPQHF. The CDR3 region has the DNA TGTGCCAGCAGCCCCCGGGGATTCGGCAATCAGCCCCAGCATTTT. This chain connects TRBV7-2 to TRBJ1-5; the D is unclear. The V gene lost 5 bases and the J gene lost 2 bases, with 13 bases spanning the gap. CDR1 is SGHTA, CDR2 FQGNSA, per germline. The CDR3 is 15 amino acids.

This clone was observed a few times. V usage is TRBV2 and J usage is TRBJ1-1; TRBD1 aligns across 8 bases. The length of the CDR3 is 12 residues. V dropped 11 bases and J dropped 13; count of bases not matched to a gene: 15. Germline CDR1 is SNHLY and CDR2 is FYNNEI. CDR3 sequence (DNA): TGTGCCGACACCCAACCGACAGGGGCAAGTTTCTTT. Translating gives CADTQPTGASFF.

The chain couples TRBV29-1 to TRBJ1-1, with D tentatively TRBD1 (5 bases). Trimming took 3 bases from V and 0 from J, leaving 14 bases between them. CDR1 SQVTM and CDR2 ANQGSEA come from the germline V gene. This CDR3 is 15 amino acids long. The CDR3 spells CSVDRGQGMNTEAFF. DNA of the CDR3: TGCAGCGTTGACAGAGGGCAGGGAATGAACACTGAAGCTTTCTTT.

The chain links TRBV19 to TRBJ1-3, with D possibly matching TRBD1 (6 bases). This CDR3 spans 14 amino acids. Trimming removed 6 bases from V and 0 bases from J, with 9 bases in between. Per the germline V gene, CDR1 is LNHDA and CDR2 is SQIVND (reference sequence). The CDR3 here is CASRTGRSGNTIYF. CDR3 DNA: TGTGCCAGTAGAACAGGGCGCTCTGGAAACACCATATATTTT.

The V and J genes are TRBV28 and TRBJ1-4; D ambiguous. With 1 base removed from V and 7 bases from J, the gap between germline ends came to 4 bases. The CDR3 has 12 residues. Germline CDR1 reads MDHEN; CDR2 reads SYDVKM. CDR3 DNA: TGTGCCAGCAGTTTATCTCCTGAAAAACTGTTTTTT. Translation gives CASSLSPEKLFF.

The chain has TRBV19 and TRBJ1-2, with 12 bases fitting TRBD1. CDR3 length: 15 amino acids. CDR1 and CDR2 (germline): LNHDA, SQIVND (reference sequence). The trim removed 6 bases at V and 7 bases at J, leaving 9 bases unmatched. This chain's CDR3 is CASRGPGQGALGYTF. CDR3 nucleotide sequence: TGTGCCAGTAGAGGTCCGGGACAGGGGGCGCTTGGCTACACCTTC.

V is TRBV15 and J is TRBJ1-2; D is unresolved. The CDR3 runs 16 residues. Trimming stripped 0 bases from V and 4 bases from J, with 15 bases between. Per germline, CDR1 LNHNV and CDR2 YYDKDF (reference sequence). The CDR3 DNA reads TGTGCCACCAGCAGAGATCTATTACACAGAGCCTATGGCTACACCTTC. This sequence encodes CATSRDLLHRAYGYTF.

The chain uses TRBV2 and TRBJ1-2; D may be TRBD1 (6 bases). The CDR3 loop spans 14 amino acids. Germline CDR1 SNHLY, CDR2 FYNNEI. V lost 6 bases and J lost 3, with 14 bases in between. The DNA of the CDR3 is TGTGCCAGCAGGCCGGGCGGGGGCGACTATGGCTACACCTTC. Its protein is CASRPGGGDYGYTF.

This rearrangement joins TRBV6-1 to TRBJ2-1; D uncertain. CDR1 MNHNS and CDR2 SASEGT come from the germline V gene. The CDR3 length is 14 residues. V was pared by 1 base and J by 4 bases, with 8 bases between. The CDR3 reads CASSEVGVYNEQFF. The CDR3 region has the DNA TGTGCCAGCAGTGAAGTAGGTGTTTACAATGAGCAGTTCTTC.